This note documents a single TCR beta chain sequence. Its antigen is unknown. The germline CDR1 and CDR2 sequences are SGHRS and YFSETQ. The CDR3 is 13 amino acids. Trimming shortened V by 0 bases and J by 6 bases, and 6 bases separated the two germline ends. These data are taken from a study of T-cell reconstitution after alpha-beta-depleted transplantation in children. The library targeted TCRbeta and was prepared with unique molecular identifiers. TCRdb re-called the PCR reads with MiXCR, one entry per CDR3 protein. This sample has about 580,000 distinct CDR3 sequences, with approximately 22% found just once. Study-wide results and limits: The main origin of T-cell counts and diversity one year after transplant was newly produced T cells. The origin of alpha-beta T cells about two months after transplant was reportedly several hundred expanded graft clones. Certain patients had high TCRbeta diversity at day 60, and it came from recipient T cells and thymic progenitors that survived.

This TCR came from a boy less than two years old who had a stem cell transplant for acute myeloid leukemia, so the T cells may come from the graft donor. This sample comprised PBMCs, mostly from graft donor cells, obtained 360 days after TCRalphabeta/CD19-depleted stem cell transplant. The chain couples TRBV5-1 to TRBJ2-2; D ambiguous. The CDR3 DNA reads as TGCGCCAGCAGCTTGGTAGACGCCGGGGAGCTGTTTTTT. Protein sequence: CASSLVDAGELFF.